The 8 T cell receptor beta chains below all came from one sample that was sequenced in a study of T-cell reconstitution after alpha-beta-depleted transplantation in children. Preparation of the TCRbeta library was carried out with unique molecular identifiers. TCRdb reanalysed the PCR reads using MiXCR and keeps one entry per CDR3 protein. Of roughly 200,000 distinct CDR3 sequences in the sample, 9.5% to 13% were seen once. The input for sequencing was PBMCs, taken before TCRalphabeta/CD19-depleted stem cell transplant. The receptors originated from a child less than two years old with acute myeloid leukemia, due to receive a stem cell transplant.

This clonotype was observed many times. The chain recombines TRBV12-3 or TRBV12-4 with TRBJ1-1, with a tentative D call TRBD1 (6 bases). Trimming removed 8 bases at V and 1 base at J, with 8 bases between. The CDR3 extends over 12 amino acids. CDR3: CASCRGNTEAFF. CDR3 DNA sequence: TGTGCCAGCTGCAGGGGGAACACTGAAGCTTTCTTT.

This clonotype was observed at least ten times. This chain uses TRBV6-6 with TRBJ1-5; tentative D call: TRBD1 (6 bases). CDR1 and CDR2 from the germline V gene are MNHNY and SVGAGI (reference sequence). The CDR3 is 15 amino acids. Deletions cut 6 bases from V and 3 bases from J, with 15 bases between. CDR3 nucleotide sequence: TGTGCCAGCAGGGTCGACAGGTTAGACAATCAGCCCCAGCATTTT. Translated: CASRVDRLDNQPQHF.

Concerning this clonotype: This clone may be a read error of a much larger clone one base away. The J gene is TRBJ2-2, the V gene TRBV7-9; D is possibly TRBD1 or TRBD2 (5 bases each). The CDR3 is 17 amino acids. In germline, CDR1 is SEHNR, CDR2 FQNEAQ (reference sequence). CDR3 nucleotides: TGTGCCAGCAGCTTAGCGGATCGGACAACGAACACCGGGGAGCCGTTTTTT. Its protein product is CASSLADRTTNTGEPFF. The whole variable domain, filled in from reference TRBV7-9 and TRBJ2-2, reads DTGVSQNPRHKITKRGQNVTFRCDPISEHNRLYWYRQTLGQGPEFLTYFQNEAQLEKSRLLSDRFSAERPKGSFSTLEIQRTEQGDSAMYLCASSLADRTTNTGEPFFGEGSRLTVL.

At least ten counts were recorded for this clonotype. This chain uses TRBV29-1 with TRBJ2-7; 9 nucleotides align to TRBD1. Germline CDR1 reads SQVTM; CDR2 reads ANQGSEA. The ends lost 6 bases at V and 3 bases at J; junction bases unmatched: 6. The CDR3 sequence is 13 residues long. Here the CDR3 reads CSVGVTGGYEQYF. For the CDR3, the DNA is TGCAGCGTGGGGGTGACAGGGGGCTACGAGCAGTACTTC.

This chain joins TRBV7-9 and TRBJ1-1; D remains unclear. Per germline, CDR1 SEHNR and CDR2 FQNEAQ (reference sequence). The V end lost 2 bases, the J end lost 11 bases, and 6 bases lay between the germline ends. This CDR3 contains 10 residues. CDR3 sequence (DNA): TGTGCCAGCAGCTTAATCGGGGCTTTCTTT. Its protein is CASSLIGAFF.

J is TRBJ2-7 and V is TRBV20-1; 8 positions match TRBD2. The CDR3 spans 13 residues. Germline V CDR1 and CDR2: DFQATT, SNEGSKA (reference sequence). Trimming cost V 2 bases and J 3 bases; bases outside gene matches: 3. The CDR3 spells CSARTTSVYEQYF. The CDR3 nucleotides read TGCAGTGCTAGAACGACTAGCGTCTACGAGCAGTACTTC.

This clonotype was recorded many times. This rearrangement joins TRBV9 to TRBJ2-1, with unresolved D. CDR1 and CDR2 (germline): SGDLS, YYNGEE. The V gene lost 4 bases and the J gene lost 7 bases, with 15 bases spanning the gap. The CDR3 totals 14 residues. The chain's CDR3 is CASSPTEYYNEQFF. The DNA of the CDR3 is TGTGCCAGCAGCCCCACCGAGTATTATAATGAGCAGTTCTTC.

In its sample, this clonotype was seen many times. This sequence joins TRBV20-1 and TRBJ1-1; 9 bases are shared with TRBD1. This CDR3 has 10 amino acids. Germline lookup yields CDR1 DFQATT and CDR2 SNEGSKA (reference sequence). V was clipped by 8 bases and J by 9 bases; unmatched bases: 4. CDR3 sequence: CSRNRGQAFF. CDR3 nucleotide sequence: TGCAGTCGTAACAGGGGGCAAGCTTTCTTT.